The present T cell receptor beta chain was sequenced within a study of T cell responses to AZD1222 COVID-19 vaccine. Overall study results and limits: Breadth and depth of Spike-specific TCRs rose after two AZD1222 doses. Only five or six AZD1222 recipients were seropositive at baseline. After the peak T cell response, and only then, were repertoires sampled. A mostly white British donor set with more females was recruited, and clonal diversity was possibly underestimated.

Points on this clone: The antigen remains unidentified.

Sequencing was performed with immunoSEQ multiplex PCR; in TCRdb, only in-frame clones are kept and a portion is missing. Seen here are 140,000 to 150,000 clones, around 92% observed once, and the top ten hold about 12%. The sequences come from peripheral blood, collected after recovery from COVID-19. This receptor was identified in an adult who had recovered from COVID-19.

The DNA of the CDR3 is TGTGCCAGCAGTTTAAACCCCTCCTACAATGAGCAGTTCTTC. Protein product: CASSLNPSYNEQFF. The chain employs TRBV28 and TRBJ2-1; D is ambiguous. Germline V CDR1 and CDR2: MDHEN, SYDVKM. The CDR3 length is 14 residues. V lost 2 bases and J lost 0, with 5 bases in between.